Listed below are T cell receptor beta chains from one sample, sequenced in a study of monozygotic twins with cystic fibrosis. Assay: immunoSEQ multiplex PCR; the TCRdb copy retains only in-frame clones and omits some. Here the sample spans around 9,500 clones, over 98% being singletons. The sample consisted of blood. The receptors shown here come from a girl aged 2 to 9 with cystic fibrosis. Both conserved end residues are part of each CDR3. The order of the fields is V gene, clone size, CDR3 protein. Clone size is shown for a subset of rows, as once, few, many or a class of expanded clone.

v_call: TRBV5-1; clone_size: -; cdr3_aa: CASSPGQGINYGYTF
v_call: TRBV4-2; clone_size: -; cdr3_aa: CASSRDYEQYF
v_call: TRBV10-2; clone_size: -; cdr3_aa: CASSESSYPMGAFF
v_call: TRBV19; clone_size: -; cdr3_aa: CASRPSGRFPYNEQFF
v_call: TRBV9; clone_size: -; cdr3_aa: CASSPTGTGEKQYF
v_call: TRBV29-1; clone_size: -; cdr3_aa: CSVDDRGGNGYTF
v_call: TRBV2; clone_size: -; cdr3_aa: CASSEYGRSSTDTQYF
v_call: TRBV7-8; clone_size: -; cdr3_aa: CASSTGGFDEKLFF
v_call: TRBV28; clone_size: -; cdr3_aa: CASSLSYGYTF
v_call: TRBV7-8; clone_size: -; cdr3_aa: CASSRRLVGPGETQYF
v_call: TRBV2; clone_size: -; cdr3_aa: CASSDWSNTEAFF
v_call: TRBV28; clone_size: -; cdr3_aa: CASSFYTRGYTF
v_call: TRBV5-5; clone_size: -; cdr3_aa: CASSLAGFTEKLFF
v_call: TRBV29-1; clone_size: -; cdr3_aa: CSAKTESSYNEQFF
v_call: TRBV5-1; clone_size: -; cdr3_aa: CASSLAFTTRNYGYTF
v_call: TRBV19; clone_size: -; cdr3_aa: CASSATQRTNTEAFF
v_call: TRBV18; clone_size: -; cdr3_aa: CASGGQSIPGNTIYF
v_call: TRBV2; clone_size: -; cdr3_aa: CASSPIQSFYGYTF
v_call: TRBV27; clone_size: -; cdr3_aa: CASSPSTGTTSYEQYF
v_call: TRBV28; clone_size: -; cdr3_aa: CASAEAVAGVLGEQFF
v_call: TRBV6-1; clone_size: -; cdr3_aa: CASSPRDTGELFF
v_call: TRBV29-1; clone_size: -; cdr3_aa: CSVGGLENNYNYGYTF
v_call: TRBV19; clone_size: -; cdr3_aa: CASSIASGTGELFF
v_call: TRBV4-3; clone_size: -; cdr3_aa: CASSQGRGAQGNGYTF
v_call: TRBV5-1; clone_size: -; cdr3_aa: CASSLGTSGWNTDTQYF
v_call: TRBV7-9; clone_size: -; cdr3_aa: CASSEQEKLFF
v_call: TRBV11-2; clone_size: -; cdr3_aa: CASSLGLTGVRYNEQFF
v_call: TRBV14; clone_size: -; cdr3_aa: CASSQQGGEMTEAFF
v_call: TRBV7-2; clone_size: -; cdr3_aa: CASSLVTRISTDTQYF
v_call: TRBV19; clone_size: -; cdr3_aa: CASIPTGLNTEAFF
v_call: TRBV19; clone_size: -; cdr3_aa: CASQPGQGYGELFF
v_call: TRBV6-6; clone_size: -; cdr3_aa: CASREQGMGGYTF
v_call: TRBV7-9; clone_size: once; cdr3_aa: CASSTRETDGYTF
v_call: TRBV6-5; clone_size: -; cdr3_aa: CASSFGGAEQYF
v_call: TRBV5-4; clone_size: -; cdr3_aa: CASSMDRDQPQHF
v_call: TRBV5-1; clone_size: -; cdr3_aa: CASSLEGTGELFF
v_call: TRBV5-4; clone_size: -; cdr3_aa: CASSLGPRQGKAFF
v_call: TRBV30; clone_size: -; cdr3_aa: CAWSPGQSSGNTIYF
v_call: TRBV29-1; clone_size: -; cdr3_aa: CSVGPGQGMVDEQFF
v_call: TRBV4-1; clone_size: -; cdr3_aa: CASSQVGGNEQFF